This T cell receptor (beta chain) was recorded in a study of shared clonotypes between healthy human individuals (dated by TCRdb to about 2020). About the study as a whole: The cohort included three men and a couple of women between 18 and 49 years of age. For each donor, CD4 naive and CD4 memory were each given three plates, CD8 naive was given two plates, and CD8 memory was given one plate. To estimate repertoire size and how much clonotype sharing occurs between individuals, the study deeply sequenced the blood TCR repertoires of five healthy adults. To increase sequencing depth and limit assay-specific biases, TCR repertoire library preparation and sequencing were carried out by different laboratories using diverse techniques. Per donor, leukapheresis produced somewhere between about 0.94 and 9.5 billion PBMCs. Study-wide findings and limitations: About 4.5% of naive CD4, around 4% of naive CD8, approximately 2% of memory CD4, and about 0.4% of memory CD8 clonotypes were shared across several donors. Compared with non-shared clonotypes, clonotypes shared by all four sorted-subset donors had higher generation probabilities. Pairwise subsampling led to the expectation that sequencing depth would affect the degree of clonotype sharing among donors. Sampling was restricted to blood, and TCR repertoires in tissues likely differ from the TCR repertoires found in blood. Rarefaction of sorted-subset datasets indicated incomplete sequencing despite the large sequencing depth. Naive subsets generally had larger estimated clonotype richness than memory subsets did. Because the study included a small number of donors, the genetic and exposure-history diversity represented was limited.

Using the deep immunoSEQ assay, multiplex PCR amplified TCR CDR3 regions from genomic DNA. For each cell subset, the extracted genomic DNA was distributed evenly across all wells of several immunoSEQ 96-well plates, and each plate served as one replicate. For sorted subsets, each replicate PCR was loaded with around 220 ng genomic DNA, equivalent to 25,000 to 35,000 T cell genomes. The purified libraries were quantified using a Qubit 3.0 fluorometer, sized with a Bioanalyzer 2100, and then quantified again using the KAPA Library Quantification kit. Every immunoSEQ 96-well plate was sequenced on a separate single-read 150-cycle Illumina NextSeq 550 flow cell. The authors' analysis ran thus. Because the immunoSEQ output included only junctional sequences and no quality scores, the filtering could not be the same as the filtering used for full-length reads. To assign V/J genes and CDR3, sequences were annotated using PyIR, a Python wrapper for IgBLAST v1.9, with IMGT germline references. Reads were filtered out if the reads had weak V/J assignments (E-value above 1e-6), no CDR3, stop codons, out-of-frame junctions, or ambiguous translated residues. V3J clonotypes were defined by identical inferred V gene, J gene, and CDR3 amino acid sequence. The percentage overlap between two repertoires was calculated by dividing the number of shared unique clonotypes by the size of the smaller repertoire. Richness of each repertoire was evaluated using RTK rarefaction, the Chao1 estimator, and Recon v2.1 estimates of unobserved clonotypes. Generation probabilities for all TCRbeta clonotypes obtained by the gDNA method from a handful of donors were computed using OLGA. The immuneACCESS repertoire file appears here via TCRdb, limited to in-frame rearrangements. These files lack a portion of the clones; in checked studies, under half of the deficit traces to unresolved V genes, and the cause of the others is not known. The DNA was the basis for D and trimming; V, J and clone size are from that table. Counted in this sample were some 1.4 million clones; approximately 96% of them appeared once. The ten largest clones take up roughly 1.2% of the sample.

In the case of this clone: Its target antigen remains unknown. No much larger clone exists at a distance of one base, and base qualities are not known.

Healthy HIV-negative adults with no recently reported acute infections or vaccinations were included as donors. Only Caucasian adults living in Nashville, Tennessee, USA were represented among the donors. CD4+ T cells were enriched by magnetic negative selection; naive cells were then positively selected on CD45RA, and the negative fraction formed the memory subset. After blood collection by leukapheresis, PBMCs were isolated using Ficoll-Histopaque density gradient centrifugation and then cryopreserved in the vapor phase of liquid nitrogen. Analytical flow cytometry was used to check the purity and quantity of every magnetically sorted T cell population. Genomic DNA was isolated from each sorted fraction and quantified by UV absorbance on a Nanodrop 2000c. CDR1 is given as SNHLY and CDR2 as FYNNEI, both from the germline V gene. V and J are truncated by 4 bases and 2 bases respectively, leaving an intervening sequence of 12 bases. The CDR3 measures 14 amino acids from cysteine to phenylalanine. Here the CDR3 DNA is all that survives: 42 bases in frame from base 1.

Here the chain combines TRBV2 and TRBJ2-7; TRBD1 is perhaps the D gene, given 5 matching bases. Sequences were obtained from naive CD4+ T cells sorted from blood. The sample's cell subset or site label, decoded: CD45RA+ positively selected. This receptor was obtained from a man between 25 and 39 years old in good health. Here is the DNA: TGTGCCAGCAGTGCGGACAAGTCCCCCTACGAGCAGTACTTC. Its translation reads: CASSADKSPYEQYF.